This T cell receptor beta chain came from a study of PD-1 blockade in classical Hodgkin lymphoma. Each patient relapsed following autologous stem cell transplantation, and prior brentuximab vedotin exposure differed. The CDR3 length is 16 residues. V lost 4 bases to trimming and J lost 1 base; unmatched junction nucleotides: 8. The germline CDR1 and CDR2 sequences are SGHTA and FQGNSA. Clones were sequenced by immunoSEQ multiplex PCR, and TCRdb holds only the in-frame ones, with some missing. Of 40,000 or so clones in the sample, 87% were seen once. The sequenced sample was peripheral blood mononuclear cells (PBMCs), obtained at baseline. The J gene is TRBJ2-3, the V gene TRBV7-2; TRBD1 matches at 7 bases. The clonotype originates from a human donor with classical Hodgkin lymphoma. Written as DNA, the CDR3 is TGTGCCAGCAGCTCAGCTACCGGGACAGGCACAGATACGCAGTATTTT. Its protein product is CASSSATGTGTDTQYF.